Each of the 4 T cell receptor beta chains below was sequenced from the same sample in a study of CD8+CD57+ T cells in acquired aplastic anemia. For CDR3 and TCR beta VDJ profiling, genomic DNA was the template used. Via MiXCR, TCRdb re-called the reads, giving one row per CDR3 protein. The top ten hold approximately 42% of the sample, which has about 160,000 distinct CDR3 sequences, over 70% seen once. The patients chosen for sequencing had shown expansion of CD8+CD57+ cells (detected by flow cytometry). Sample: sorted CD4+, CD8+, or CD8+CD57+ T cells (not recorded which) from PBMCs. All receptors come from a human donor with aplastic anemia.

The rearrangement links TRBV5-1 to TRBJ2-7; 7 nucleotides align to TRBD1. CDR3 size: 12 residues. V lost 3 bases to trimming and J lost 7 bases; unmatched junction nucleotides: 4. Germline lookup yields CDR1 SGHRS and CDR2 YFSETQ. This CDR3 is CASSWDRAEQYF. The CDR3 coding sequence is TGCGCCAGCAGCTGGGACAGAGCGGAGCAGTACTTC.

The chain is built from TRBV29-1 and TRBJ1-2; 12 positions agree with TRBD1. The CDR3 runs to 14 residues. Germline V lookup: CDR1 SQVTM, CDR2 ANQGSEA. After removal of 8 bases from V and 6 bases from J, the junction contained 10 bases not matched to a gene. CDR3 in DNA: TGCAGCAGTTTTATGGGACAGGGGGCTGATGGCTACACCTTC. This encodes CSSFMGQGADGYTF.

This clonotype was recorded only once. At one end, the junction sequence differs from germline, possibly due to a read error. The rearrangement uses TRBV4-1 and TRBJ1-5; no definite D call. Germline V gene lookup returns CDR1 MGHRA and CDR2 YSYEKL. This CDR3 is 15 amino acids long. The DNA for the CDR3 is TGTGCCAGCAGCTTGGGAGGGCATAGCAATCAGCCCCAGCATTTT. Residues: CASSLGGHSNQPQHF.

In this sample, this clonotype turned up many times. The junction does not match germline at one end; this may be a read error. The V call is TRBV19, the J call TRBJ2-7; 7 bases are a match to TRBD2. The CDR3 totals 13 residues. Germline V gene data show CDR1 as LNHDA and CDR2 as SQIVND (reference sequence). In DNA form, the CDR3 reads TGTGCCAGTAGTTTAGTATTGTGGCGGGAGCGCTCGTTC. Its protein product is CASSLVLWRERSF.